The clone carrying this TCR beta chain was observed many times. The data were taken from a study of early T cells in non-severe SARS-CoV-2 infection. In the study overall: Sequencing input comprised bulk RNA from unsorted whole blood; chain pairing was not available.

TCRdb itself ran the 5' RACE reads through MiXCR, one entry per CDR3 protein. The sample has about 33,000 distinct CDR3 sequences, less than 6% seen once. The CDR3 contains 13 residues. Trimming cost V 6 bases and J 5 bases, with 14 bases left between them. The source of this sequence is an adult who was a healthcare worker with PCR-confirmed SARS-CoV-2 infection or an uninfected control (not recorded which). The sample consisted of whole blood. The chain is built from TRBV12-3 or TRBV12-4 and TRBJ2-7, with D perhaps TRBD2 (6 bases). CDR3 loop: CASRPGEYHEQYF. CDR3 bases: TGTGCCAGCAGACCGGGGGAATATCACGAGCAGTACTTC.